Below, 25 T cell receptor beta chains from the same sample are listed, as sequenced in a study of T cell repertoires in cytomegalovirus infection. One entry per CDR3 protein, called by TCRdb with MiXCR from the reads. The sample shows 250,000 to 300,000 distinct CDR3 sequences, approximately 15% of them seen only once. What was sequenced was PBMCs. The receptors were gathered from a human donor in good health (CMV status not recorded). Some clones in this sample may be carry-over from other donors' samples.

The chain has TRBV29-1 and TRBJ1-5; D not resolved. The CDR3 has 12 amino acids. The V gene lost 5 bases and the J gene lost 1 base, with 6 bases spanning the gap. In germline, CDR1 is SQVTM, CDR2 ANQGSEA. This chain's CDR3 is CSVLESNQPQHF. CDR3 in DNA: TGCAGCGTTCTAGAAAGCAATCAGCCCCAGCATTTT.

This clonotype was counted between two and nine times. V is TRBV20-1 and J is TRBJ2-1; 8 nucleotides align to TRBD1. V was pared by 3 bases and J by 9 bases, with 7 bases of the junction left unmatched. This CDR3 is 13 amino acids long. CDR1 DFQATT and CDR2 SNEGSKA come from the germline V gene (reference sequence). CDR3 nucleotide sequence: TGCAGTGCTAGCGTGACAGGGGTTGGTGAGCAGTTCTTC. Translation gives CSASVTGVGEQFF.

The chain joins TRBV7-3 to TRBJ2-3, with 7 positions matching TRBD1. The CDR3 consists of 13 residues. V lost 6 bases, J lost 6 bases, and 6 bases stayed unmatched. Per germline, CDR1 SGHTA and CDR2 FQGTGA. The chain's CDR3 is CASSPYRGDTQYF. The CDR3 bases are TGTGCCAGCAGTCCCTACAGGGGTGATACGCAGTATTTT.

The chain combines TRBV13 with TRBJ1-1, with D hard to call. V dropped 0 bases and J dropped 1 base, with 6 bases sitting between them. Germline V gives CDR1 PRHDT, CDR2 FYEKMQ (reference sequence). The CDR3 has 14 residues. The CDR3 nucleotides are TGTGCCAGCAGCTTAGGTGCGGAGAACACTGAAGCTTTCTTT. Translated, it gives CASSLGAENTEAFF. Looking up the rest from reference TRBV13 and TRBJ1-1 gives the full variable domain: AAGVIQSPRHLIKEKRETATLKCYPIPRHDTVYWYQQGPGQDPQFLISFYEKMQSDKGSIPDRFSAQQFSDYHSELNMSSLELGDSALYFCASSLGAENTEAFFGQGTRLTVV.

This chain joins TRBV19 and TRBJ2-7; no definite D call. The V and J ends lost 3 bases and 2 bases respectively, with 11 bases between them. Germline V CDR1 and CDR2: LNHDA, SQIVND (reference sequence). The CDR3 extends over 14 amino acids. CDR3 protein: CASSIQGSAYEQYF. Written as DNA, the CDR3 is TGTGCCAGTAGTATCCAAGGTTCCGCCTACGAGCAGTACTTC.

This chain uses TRBV7-6 with TRBJ2-7; no definite D call. Germline CDR1 reads SGHVS; CDR2 reads FNYEAQ. With 0 bases removed from V and 2 bases from J, the gap between germline ends came to 8 bases. The CDR3 consists of 14 residues. The chain's CDR3 is CASSLAAGAYEQYF. The CDR3, as DNA: TGTGCCAGCAGCTTAGCGGCCGGAGCCTACGAGCAGTACTTC. Full variable domain (outside the CDR3, taken from reference TRBV7-6 and TRBJ2-7): GAGVSQSPRYKVTKRGQDVALRCDPISGHVSLYWYRQALGQGPEFLTYFNYEAQQDKSGLPNDRFSAERPEGSISTLTIQRTEQRDSAMYRCASSLAAGAYEQYFGPGTRLTVT.

The chain employs TRBV7-3 and TRBJ2-7, with 7 bases matching TRBD2. Germline trimming cut 6 bases from V and 12 bases from J; bases unmatched to any gene: 23. CDR1 and CDR2 (germline): SGHTA, FQGTGA. There are 16 residues in the CDR3. The CDR3 bases are TGTGCCAGCAGTTCTTTATTGGGACTACATTTCTACGAGAGGTACTTC. It yields the protein CASSSLLGLHFYERYF.

This clonotype was counted many times. The chain carries TRBV7-9 and TRBJ2-2; D gene ambiguous. Deletions cut 6 bases from V and 4 bases from J, with 9 bases between. This CDR3 region has 13 residues. CDR1 is SEHNR, CDR2 FQNEAQ, per germline (reference sequence). The CDR3 DNA sequence: TGTGCCAGCAGGCAGGATAGCACCGGGGAGCTGTTTTTT. This encodes CASRQDSTGELFF.

This clonotype appeared many times. This chain connects TRBV11-2 to TRBJ1-1, with D possibly matching TRBD1 (6 bases). Trimming cost V 5 bases and J 5 bases, with 12 bases left between them. CDR3 size: 13 residues. The germline V gene encodes CDR1 SGHAT and CDR2 FQNNGV. The CDR3 here is CASSEGDRTEAFF. The CDR3 DNA follows: TGTGCCAGCAGCGAGGGGGATCGAACTGAAGCTTTCTTT.

There are many counts of this clonotype. The CDR3 is CASSGQSRRPNYGYTF. The CDR3 bases are TGTGCCAGCAGCGGACAGAGCCGGAGGCCTAACTATGGCTACACCTTC. The V gene is TRBV7-2, the J gene TRBJ1-2; tentative D call: TRBD1 (6 bases). Trimming took 5 bases from V and 0 from J, leaving 16 bases between them. Germline V gene sequence: CDR1 SGHTA, CDR2 FQGNSA. The CDR3 totals 16 residues. Drawing the rest from reference TRBV7-2 and TRBJ1-2, the complete variable domain is GAGVSQSPSNKVTEKGKDVELRCDPISGHTALYWYRQSLGQGLEFLIYFQGNSAPDKSGLPSDRFSAERTGGSVSTLTIQRTQQEDSAVYLCASSGQSRRPNYGYTFGSGTRLTVV.

Many counts were recorded for this clonotype. V gene TRBV12-3 or TRBV12-4 combines with J gene TRBJ1-1, with D hard to call. CDR3 size: 14 residues. Trimming took 2 bases from V and 6 from J, leaving 13 bases between them. In DNA form, the CDR3 reads TGTGCCAGCAGTTTATGGGTGGAAAGCGCTGAAGCTTTCTTT. It translates to CASSLWVESAEAFF.

This clonotype showed up many times. This chain connects TRBV6-2 or TRBV6-3 to TRBJ1-1; 7 bases map to TRBD1. The germline V gene encodes CDR1 MNHEY and CDR2 SVGEGT. Unmatched junction bases numbered 9, after V lost 2 bases and J lost 0 bases. The CDR3 extends over 17 amino acids. As DNA, the CDR3 is TGTGCCAGCAGTTACCCGACAGGGTCAATAATGAACACTGAAGCTTTCTTT. This codes for CASSYPTGSIMNTEAFF.

The chain recombines TRBV7-2 with TRBJ2-1, with 8 positions matching TRBD1. The V gene's germline CDR1 is SGHTA and CDR2 FQGNSA. Trimming removed 5 bases from V and 2 bases from J; junction bases left unmatched: 5. This CDR3 is built from 15 residues. DNA for the CDR3: TGTGCCAGCAGCGCAGGGACAGGTACCTACAATGAGCAGTTCTTC. Translated, it gives CASSAGTGTYNEQFF.

Only a few counts were recorded for this clonotype. The V and J genes are TRBV4-3 and TRBJ2-1; D gene ambiguous. Germline CDR1 reads LGHNA; CDR2 reads YSLEER. The CDR3 covers 15 residues. The V end was cut by 4 bases, the J end by 0 bases, with 10 bases between. CDR3 sequence: CASSRASSSYNEQFF. The CDR3 DNA reads TGCGCCAGCAGCCGAGCATCGAGCTCCTACAATGAGCAGTTCTTC.

This clonotype was picked up many times. This chain uses TRBV7-2 with TRBJ2-1; no reliable D call. Germline V gene data show CDR1 as SGHTA and CDR2 as FQGNSA. The CDR3 covers 15 residues. V lost 3 bases and J lost 0, with 9 bases in between. CDR3 in amino acids: CASSFLVSSYNEQFF. The CDR3 coding sequence is TGTGCCAGCAGCTTCTTGGTAAGCTCCTACAATGAGCAGTTCTTC. Using reference TRBV7-2 and TRBJ2-1 for the parts outside the CDR3, the full variable domain is GAGVSQSPSNKVTEKGKDVELRCDPISGHTALYWYRQSLGQGLEFLIYFQGNSAPDKSGLPSDRFSAERTGGSVSTLTIQRTQQEDSAVYLCASSFLVSSYNEQFFGPGTRLTVL.

V gene TRBV7-6 combines with J gene TRBJ2-2, with 12 bases that match TRBD2. Germline V CDR1 and CDR2: SGHVS, FNYEAQ. This CDR3 comprises 18 residues. J was trimmed by 3 bases and V by 3 bases; bases with no gene match: 8. The CDR3 is CASSFGRLAGDYTGELFF. In DNA, the CDR3 is TGTGCCAGCAGCTTTGGCAGACTAGCGGGAGACTACACCGGGGAGCTGTTTTTT.

Many counts were recorded for this clonotype. The V call is TRBV6-4, the J call TRBJ2-7; 8 bases align to TRBD2. The CDR3 is 14 amino acids. J lost 2 bases, V lost 3 bases, and 3 bases had no gene match. Germline V gene data show CDR1 as MRHNA and CDR2 as SNTAGT. CDR3 sequence (DNA): TGTGCCAGCAGTGAAACTAGCGGAGCCTACGAGCAGTACTTC. Amino acids: CASSETSGAYEQYF.

This clonotype was observed at least ten times. This chain joins TRBV12-3 or TRBV12-4 and TRBJ1-1; TRBD1 is a possible D gene (5 bases). Trimming shortened V by 1 base and J by 3 bases, and 15 bases separated the two germline ends. This CDR3 spans 16 amino acids. As DNA, the CDR3 is TGTGCCAGCAGTTTAGAGGGCGGGGGTGGGGACACTGAAGCTTTCTTT. Protein product: CASSLEGGGGDTEAFF.

At least ten counts were recorded for this clonotype. The gene calls are TRBV7-3 and TRBJ2-3; 7 bases are a match to TRBD1. Germline V CDR1 and CDR2: SGHTA, FQGTGA. CDR3 length equals 15 residues. With 3 bases clipped from V and 4 bases from J, the junction kept 7 bases outside the gene matches. The chain's CDR3 is CASSFLGGEADTQYF. In nucleotides, the CDR3 is TGTGCCAGCAGCTTTCTAGGGGGCGAAGCAGATACGCAGTATTTT.

This clonotype turned up a few times. The CDR3 sequence: CSARLGGEQYF. The CDR3 bases are TGCAGTGCCAGACTAGGCGGCGAGCAGTACTTC. This chain uses TRBV29-1 with TRBJ2-7; a weak D match, TRBD2 (6 bases). There are 11 residues in the CDR3. Germline V gene data show CDR1 as SQVTM and CDR2 as ANQGSEA.

This clonotype came up many times. The chain couples TRBV7-9 to TRBJ1-1; tentative D call: TRBD1 (5 bases). Germline V gene lookup returns CDR1 SEHNR and CDR2 FQNEAQ (reference sequence). The CDR3 extends over 14 amino acids. Trimming left V 1 base short and J 1 base short, with 7 bases between. CDR3 amino acids: CASSLGRANTEAFF. The CDR3 DNA follows: TGTGCCAGCAGCTTAGGCAGGGCGAACACTGAAGCTTTCTTT. Using reference TRBV7-9 and TRBJ1-1 for the parts outside the CDR3, the full variable domain is DTGVSQNPRHKITKRGQNVTFRCDPISEHNRLYWYRQTLGQGPEFLTYFQNEAQLEKSRLLSDRFSAERPKGSFSTLEIQRTEQGDSAMYLCASSLGRANTEAFFGQGTRLTVV.

This clonotype was seen at least ten times. This sequence joins TRBV7-2 and TRBJ2-7, with D unresolved. With 2 bases removed from V and 8 bases from J, the gap between germline ends came to 10 bases. Per germline, CDR1 SGHTA and CDR2 FQGNSA. The CDR3 spans 12 residues. The CDR3 sequence is CASSLLKLKQYF. In nucleotides, the CDR3 is TGTGCCAGCAGCTTATTAAAGCTCAAGCAGTACTTC. Looking up the rest from reference TRBV7-2 and TRBJ2-7 gives the full variable domain: GAGVSQSPSNKVTEKGKDVELRCDPISGHTALYWYRQSLGQGLEFLIYFQGNSAPDKSGLPSDRFSAERTGGSVSTLTIQRTQQEDSAVYLCASSLLKLKQYFGPGTRLTVT.

The rearrangement links TRBV20-1 to TRBJ1-3; TRBD1 might be the D (6 bases). CDR1 DFQATT and CDR2 SNEGSKA come from the germline V gene (reference sequence). The CDR3 length is 14 residues. Deletions cut 5 bases from V and 0 bases from J, with 11 bases between. This chain's CDR3 is CSAPDRISGNTIYF. In DNA, the CDR3 is TGCAGTGCTCCCGACAGGATCTCTGGAAACACCATATATTTT.

A remark on this clonotype: Just one base apart from a much larger clone, this may be a read error. The V gene is TRBV7-2, the J gene TRBJ2-1, with 10 bases that match TRBD2. This CDR3 spans 15 amino acids. Germline-derived CDR1 and CDR2 are SGHTA and FQGNSA. The CDR3: CPSSLRPSGSYEQFF. The CDR3 nucleotides are TGTCCCAGCAGCTTACGGCCTAGCGGGAGCTATGAGCAGTTCTTC.

This clonotype has a count of ten or more. The CDR3 nucleotides are TGTGCCAGCTCTCGAGACGACCTCTATGGCTACACCTTC. As protein: CASSRDDLYGYTF. The rearrangement joins TRBV18 to TRBJ1-2; D remains unclear. This CDR3 contains 13 residues. Germline CDR1 KGHSH, CDR2 LQKENI. The germline V and J ends were trimmed by 6 bases and 4 bases, with 12 bases remaining between them.